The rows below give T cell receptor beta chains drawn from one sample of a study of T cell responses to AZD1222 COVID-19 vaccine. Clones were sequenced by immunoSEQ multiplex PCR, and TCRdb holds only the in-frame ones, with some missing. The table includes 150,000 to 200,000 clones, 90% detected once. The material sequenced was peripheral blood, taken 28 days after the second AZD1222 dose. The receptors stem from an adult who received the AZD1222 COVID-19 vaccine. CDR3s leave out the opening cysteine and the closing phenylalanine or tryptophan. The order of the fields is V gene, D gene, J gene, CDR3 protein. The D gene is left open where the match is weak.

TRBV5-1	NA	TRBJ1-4	ASSFQQDTFEKLF
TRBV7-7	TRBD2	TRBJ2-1	ASSLAPRGRLGEQF
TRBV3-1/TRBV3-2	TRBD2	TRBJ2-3	ASSLGLAGGGRGTDTQY
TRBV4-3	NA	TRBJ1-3	ASSQSRTVSGNTIY
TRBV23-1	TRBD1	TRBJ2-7	ASRIRQGAYEQY
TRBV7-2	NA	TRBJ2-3	ASSLEGSRGTQY
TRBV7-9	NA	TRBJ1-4	ASSLAEAGEKLF
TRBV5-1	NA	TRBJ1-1	ASSLEQAVTEAF
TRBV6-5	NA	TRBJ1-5	ASSWTGNSNQPQH
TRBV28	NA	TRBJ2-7	ASSFRGSLSYEQY
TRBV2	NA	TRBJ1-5	ASRFGGLGFPQH
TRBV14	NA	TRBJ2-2	ASSQDWGTGELF
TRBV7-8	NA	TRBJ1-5	ASSLAGRQPQH
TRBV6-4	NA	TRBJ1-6	ASSEQGGASPLH
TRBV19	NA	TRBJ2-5	ASSNRGKETQY
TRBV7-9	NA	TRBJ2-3	ASSLLRTDTQY
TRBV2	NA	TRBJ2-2	ASKTGAGELF
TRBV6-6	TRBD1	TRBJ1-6	ASSGATGWNSPLH
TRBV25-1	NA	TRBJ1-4	ASSESKGNEKLF
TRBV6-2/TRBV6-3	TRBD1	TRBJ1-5	ASSYGQGNQPQH
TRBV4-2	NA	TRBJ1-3	ASSQDLAGAGNTIY
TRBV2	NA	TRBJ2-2	ASSGVPTGELF
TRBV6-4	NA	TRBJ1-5	ASSEKGLDQPQH
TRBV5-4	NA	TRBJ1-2	ASSLNLANYGYT
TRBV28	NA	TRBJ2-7	ASSLISSYEQY
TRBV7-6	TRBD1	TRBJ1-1	ASSKLHAGGANTEAF
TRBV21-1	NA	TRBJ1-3	ASSKPEGPGQGAPGGNTIY
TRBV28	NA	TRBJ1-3	ASSFAQATSGNTIY
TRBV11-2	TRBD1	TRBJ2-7	ASSLDRVYEQY
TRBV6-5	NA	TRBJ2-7	ASSSAAGSEQY
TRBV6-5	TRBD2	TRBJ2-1	ASRMGLAGVNEQF
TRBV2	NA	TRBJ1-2	ASSEEPLSPGAPYGYT
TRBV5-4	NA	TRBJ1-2	ASSLVMGNYGYT
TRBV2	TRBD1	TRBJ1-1	ASSLGGWNTEAF
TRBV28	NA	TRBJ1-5	ASSTPTISNQPQH
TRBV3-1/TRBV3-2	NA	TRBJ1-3	ASSPTVLSGNTIY
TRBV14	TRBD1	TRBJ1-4	ASSQGRTGIEEKLF
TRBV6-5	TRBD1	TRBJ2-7	ASTYGTGSYEQY
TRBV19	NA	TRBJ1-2	ASSPAGNYGYT
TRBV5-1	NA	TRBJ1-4	ASSLDRVRRNEKLF
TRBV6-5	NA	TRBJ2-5	ASTGRHQETQY
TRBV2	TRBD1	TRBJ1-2	ASKPDRGNYGYT
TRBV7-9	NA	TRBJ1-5	ASSLEGGGQPQH
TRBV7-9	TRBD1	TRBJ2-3	ASSTGQISTDTQY
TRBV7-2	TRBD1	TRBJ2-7	ASSSDRVEQY